These 8 T cell receptor beta chains originate from one sample sequenced in a study of molecular identifiers for immune sequencing clone quantification. From the PCR reads, TCRdb called clonotypes with MiXCR, one entry per CDR3 protein. Altogether hundreds of thousands of distinct CDR3 sequences are present, roughly 25% being singletons, with the ten largest covering about 0.84%. The sequenced material came from naive CD8+ T cells from blood, with Jurkat cell RNA spiked in. Subset here: FACS-sorted CD8+CD4-CCR7+CD45RA+ naive T cells. Receptor source: a human donor in good health. Some libraries in this study had Jurkat cell RNA spiked in.

This clonotype turned up a few times. This sequence joins TRBV3-1 and TRBJ2-2, with D unclear. V dropped 1 base and J dropped 4 bases, with 13 bases sitting between them. The CDR3 extends over 16 amino acids. From germline, CDR1 is LGHDT and CDR2 YNNKEL (reference sequence). CDR3 protein: CASSQAGSGRTGELFF. Written as DNA, the CDR3 is TGTGCCAGCAGCCAAGCGGGCTCAGGCCGCACCGGGGAGCTGTTTTTT.

This clonotype has at least ten counts. The rearrangement joins TRBV24-1 to TRBJ2-3, with 7 nucleotides matching TRBD1. V lost 5 bases, J lost 3 bases, and 10 bases stayed unmatched. The CDR3 is 16 amino acids. CDR1 KGHDR and CDR2 SFDVKD come from the germline V gene. Here the CDR3 DNA reads TGTGCCACCAGTGGAAGACAGGGTAAAAGTACAGATACGCAGTATTTT. Protein: CATSGRQGKSTDTQYF.

This clonotype has only a few counts. The V gene is TRBV3-1, the J gene TRBJ2-3; 10 bases are a match to TRBD2. The CDR3 is 17 amino acids. V gave up 1 base and J gave up 4 bases; unmatched junction bases: 8. Germline-derived CDR1 and CDR2 are LGHDT and YNNKEL (reference sequence). The CDR3 coding sequence is TGTGCCAGCAGCCAAGTTTCCAGCGGGGGGGCCCCAGATACGCAGTATTTT. This translates into CASSQVSSGGAPDTQYF.

The V call is TRBV2, the J call TRBJ1-4; D is perhaps TRBD1 (6 bases). CDR1 SNHLY and CDR2 FYNNEI come from the germline V gene. This CDR3 has 16 residues. V gave up 1 base and J gave up 6 bases, with 15 bases separating them. The CDR3 nucleotides are TGTGCCAGCAGTGAAGAGGTGACAGGAAGTTATGAAAAACTGTTTTTT. This sequence encodes CASSEEVTGSYEKLFF.

V is TRBV27 and J is TRBJ2-7, with 9 bases fitting TRBD1. The junction had 8 bases not matched to a gene; V was cut back by 0 bases and J by 5 bases. CDR1 and CDR2 from the germline V gene are MNHEY and SMNVEV (reference sequence). CDR3 length: 16 residues. CDR3 residues: CASSLSPTGGLDEQYF. For the CDR3, the DNA is TGTGCCAGCAGTTTATCCCCGACAGGGGGTTTGGACGAGCAGTACTTC.

This clonotype has at least ten counts. V is TRBV7-9 and J is TRBJ1-2; D uncertain. Germline V CDR1 and CDR2: SEHNR, FQNEAQ (reference sequence). The CDR3 totals 14 residues. The germline V and J ends were trimmed by 1 base and 4 bases, with 10 bases remaining between them. CDR3 sequence: CASSLVGDPYGYTF. For the CDR3, the DNA is TGTGCCAGCAGCTTAGTGGGAGACCCCTATGGCTACACCTTC.

This clonotype has a count of ten or more. The chain recombines TRBV29-1 with TRBJ2-7; D perhaps matches TRBD2 (7 bases). The germline CDR1 and CDR2 sequences are SQVTM and ANQGSEA. The CDR3 loop spans 11 amino acids. Trimming took 1 base from V and 11 from J, leaving 12 bases between them. The CDR3 bases are TGCAGCGTTGAAGGGGAGGGGGTGGAGTACTTC. Translation: CSVEGEGVEYF.

There are many counts of this clonotype. This chain uses TRBV7-9 with TRBJ2-3; D remains ambiguous. The CDR3 spans 14 residues. Trimming removed 4 bases from V and 4 bases from J, with 12 bases in between. Germline V gene sequence: CDR1 SEHNR, CDR2 FQNEAQ (reference sequence). Here the CDR3 reads CASSSHLTPDTQYF. The CDR3 DNA reads as TGTGCCAGCAGCTCCCATCTAACCCCAGATACGCAGTATTTT.